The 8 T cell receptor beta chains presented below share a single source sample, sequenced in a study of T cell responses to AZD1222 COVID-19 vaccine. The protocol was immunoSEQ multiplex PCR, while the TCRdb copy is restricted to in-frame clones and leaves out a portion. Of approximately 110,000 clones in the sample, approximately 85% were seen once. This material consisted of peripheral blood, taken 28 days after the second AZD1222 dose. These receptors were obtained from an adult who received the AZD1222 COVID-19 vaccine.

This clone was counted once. As DNA, the CDR3 is TGCGCCAGCAGCCTTGACGGGCGGGGGGGCTCAGAGACCCAGTACTTC. It is translated as CASSLDGRGGSETQYF. This rearrangement joins TRBV5-1 to TRBJ2-5; TRBD2 agrees at 9 bases. Looked up from germline, CDR1 is SGHRS and CDR2 is YFSETQ. V shed 4 bases and J 4 bases; nucleotides not matched to a gene: 11. The CDR3 runs to 16 residues.

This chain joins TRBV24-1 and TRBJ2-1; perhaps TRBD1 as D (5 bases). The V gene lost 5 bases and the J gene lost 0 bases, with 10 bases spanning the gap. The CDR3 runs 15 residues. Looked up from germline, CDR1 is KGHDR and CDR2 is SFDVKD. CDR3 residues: CATSVGAPSYNEQFF. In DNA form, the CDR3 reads TGTGCCACCAGTGTTGGGGCCCCCTCCTACAATGAGCAGTTCTTC.

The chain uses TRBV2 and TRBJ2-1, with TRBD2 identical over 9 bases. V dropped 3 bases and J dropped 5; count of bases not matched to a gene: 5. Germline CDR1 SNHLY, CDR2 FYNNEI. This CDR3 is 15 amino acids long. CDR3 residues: CASSEGSGGDNEQFF. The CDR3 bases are TGTGCCAGCAGTGAGGGTAGCGGGGGAGACAATGAGCAGTTCTTC.

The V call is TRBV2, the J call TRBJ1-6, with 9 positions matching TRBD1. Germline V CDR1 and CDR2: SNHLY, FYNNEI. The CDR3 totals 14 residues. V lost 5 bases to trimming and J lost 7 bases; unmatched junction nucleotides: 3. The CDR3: CASSSTGGNSPLHF. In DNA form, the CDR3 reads TGTGCCAGCAGTTCGACAGGGGGAAATTCACCCCTCCACTTT.

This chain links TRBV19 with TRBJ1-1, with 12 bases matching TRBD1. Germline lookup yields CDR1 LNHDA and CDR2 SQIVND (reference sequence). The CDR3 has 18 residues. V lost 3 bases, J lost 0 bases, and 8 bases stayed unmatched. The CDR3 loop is CASSITPGQGALNTEAFF. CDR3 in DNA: TGTGCCAGTAGTATTACGCCGGGACAGGGGGCTCTGAACACTGAAGCTTTCTTT.

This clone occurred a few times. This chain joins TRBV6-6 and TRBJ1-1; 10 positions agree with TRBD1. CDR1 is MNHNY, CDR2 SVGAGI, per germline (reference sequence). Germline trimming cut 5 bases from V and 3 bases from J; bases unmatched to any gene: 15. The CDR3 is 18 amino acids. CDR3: CASSPFLDRGRRDTEAFF. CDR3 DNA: TGTGCCAGCAGTCCATTCCTCGACAGGGGGCGTCGTGACACTGAAGCTTTCTTT.

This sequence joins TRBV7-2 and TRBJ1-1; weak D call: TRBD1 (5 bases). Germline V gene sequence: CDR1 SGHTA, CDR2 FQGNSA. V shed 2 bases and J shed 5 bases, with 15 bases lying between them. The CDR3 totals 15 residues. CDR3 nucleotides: TGTGCCAGCAGCTTAAATGCGGGTTGGGGGACTGAAGCTTTCTTT. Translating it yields CASSLNAGWGTEAFF.

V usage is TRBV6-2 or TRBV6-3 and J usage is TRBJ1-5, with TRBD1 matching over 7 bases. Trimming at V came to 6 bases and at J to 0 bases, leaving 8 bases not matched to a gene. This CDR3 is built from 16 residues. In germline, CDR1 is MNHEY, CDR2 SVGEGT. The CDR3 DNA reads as TGTGCCAGCAGCCGGACAGGAACCATTAGCAATCAGCCCCAGCATTTT. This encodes CASSRTGTISNQPQHF.